This T cell receptor (beta chain) was recovered during a study of cytomegalovirus exposure and HLA in healthy donors. Healthy individuals who donated bone marrow served as the donors. General observations from the study: The likely origin of a cluster of highly shared sequence variants was a sequencing artifact. For most subjects, TCR beta sequences were reported to predict HLA-A and HLA-B alleles with accuracy. Most TCR sequences were rare, but some public TCRs occurred in many donors.

CDR1 and CDR2 from the germline V gene are LGHNA and YSLEER. The CDR3 runs 19 residues. V gave up 1 base and J gave up 1 base, with 22 bases separating them. Regarding this clone: The antigen is unknown.

This PCR relied on a set of 60 Vbeta primers and 13 Jbeta primers. Sequenced by immunoSEQ multiplex PCR; TCRdb stores in-frame clones only, minus some. The table records nearly 200,000 clones, 82% of them present only once. Sequenced: PBMCs. The TCR comes from a boy between 2 and 15 years old in good health and CMV-seronegative. This chain links TRBV4-3 with TRBJ1-1, with D perhaps TRBD1 (6 bases). The CDR3 protein is CASSQAPRRDRQGNTEAFF. DNA of the CDR3: TGCGCCAGCAGCCAAGCCCCCAGAAGAGACAGGCAGGGGAACACTGAAGCTTTCTTT.